One sample yielded the 25 T cell receptor beta chains listed below, sequenced in a study of T cells in Graves' hyperthyroidism and ophthalmopathy. RNA transcripts were the template for amplifying TCR beta CDR3 regions. First-round RT-PCR with HTBI primers amplified the TCR CDR3 region. MiXCR, applied by TCRdb to the multiplex PCR reads, yields one record per CDR3 protein. This table has 300,000 to 400,000 distinct CDR3 sequences, approximately 15% appearing once. Material: blood. The source is an older woman with Graves' hyperthyroidism.

This clonotype has at least ten counts. The rearrangement joins TRBV11-2 to TRBJ1-3; the D is unclear. Germline CDR1 is SGHAT and CDR2 is FQNNGV. The CDR3 has 15 residues. V lost 5 bases, J lost 0 bases, and 11 bases lay in between. The CDR3 loop reads CASSPSGLSGNTIYF. For the CDR3, the DNA is TGTGCCAGCAGCCCTTCGGGCCTCTCTGGAAACACCATATATTTT.

This chain connects TRBV10-3 to TRBJ2-2, with TRBD2 matching 11 bases. The CDR3 is 16 residues long. The germline CDR1 and CDR2 sequences are ENHRY and SYGVKD. V dropped 8 bases and J dropped 0; count of bases not matched to a gene: 5. This CDR3 reads CAISLAGGSNTGELFF. CDR3 nucleotides: TGTGCCATCTCGCTAGCGGGAGGATCGAACACCGGGGAGCTGTTTTTT.

Many counts were recorded for this clonotype. The chain links TRBV2 to TRBJ1-2; D remains unclear. The V and J ends lost 4 bases and 7 bases respectively, with 13 bases between them. This CDR3 is built from 13 residues. CDR1 SNHLY and CDR2 FYNNEI come from the germline V gene. The CDR3 coding sequence is TGTGCCAGCAGTGTGGGTTCACTTCGTGGCTACACCTTC. Protein product: CASSVGSLRGYTF.

Worth noting for this clonotype: A much larger clonotype is one base distant, so this may be a read error. The gene calls are TRBV24-1 and TRBJ2-1, with 7 bases aligning to TRBD1. CDR1 is KGHDR and CDR2 is SFDVKD in the germline V gene. The CDR3 is 15 residues long. The CDR3 protein is CAASARGTSYNEQFF. CDR3 nucleotides: TGTGCCGCCAGTGCCAGGGGGACCTCCTACAATGAGCAGTTCTTC.

This clonotype was recorded at least ten times. The J gene is TRBJ1-5, the V gene TRBV29-1; D perhaps matches TRBD1 (5 bases). The V gene's germline CDR1 is SQVTM and CDR2 ANQGSEA. The CDR3 sequence is 14 residues long. Trimming removed 8 bases at V and 5 bases at J, with 19 bases between. The CDR3 DNA sequence: TGCAGCCCTCCCGTGGAGGGGACTTATCAGCCCCAGCATTTT. It is translated as CSPPVEGTYQPQHF. Complete variable domain (other parts from reference TRBV29-1 and TRBJ1-5): SAVISQKPSRDICQRGTSLTIQCQVDSQVTMMFWYRQQPGQSLTLIATANQGSEATYESGFVIDKFPISRPNLTFSTLTVSNMSPEDSSIYLCSPPVEGTYQPQHFGDGTRLSIL.

The sample holds a few counts of this clonotype. The gene calls are TRBV6-1 and TRBJ2-7; D remains ambiguous. The CDR3 covers 14 residues. V lost 6 bases and J lost 2, with 14 bases in between. CDR1 MNHNS and CDR2 SASEGT come from the germline V gene. The CDR3 sequence is CASRTLLGTYEQYF. The CDR3 nucleotides read TGTGCCAGCAGAACCCTCCTGGGGACCTACGAGCAGTACTTC.

This clonotype was recorded many times. The rearrangement joins TRBV11-2 to TRBJ2-5; 7 bases agree with TRBD2. The CDR3 length is 15 residues. The ends lost 5 bases at V and 3 bases at J; junction bases unmatched: 9. Germline loops: CDR1 SGHAT, CDR2 FQNNGV. CDR3 bases: TGTGCCAGCAGCCGACCTGGGGGGGGGGAAGAGACCCAGTACTTC. This sequence encodes CASSRPGGGEETQYF.

This clonotype occurred many times. The chain uses TRBV18 and TRBJ2-1, with TRBD1 as a possible D gene (6 bases). CDR3 length: 15 residues. CDR1 KGHSH and CDR2 LQKENI come from the germline V gene. With 2 bases removed from V and 9 bases from J, the gap between germline ends came to 17 bases. The CDR3 nucleotides read TGTGCCAGCTCACCAAGCAGGGGTTATTATGGTGAGCAGTTCTTC. Translating it yields CASSPSRGYYGEQFF.

In its sample, this clonotype was seen many times. The chain recombines TRBV12-3 or TRBV12-4 with TRBJ2-7; the match to TRBD2 covers 9 bases. The junction had 18 bases not matched to a gene; V was cut back by 9 bases and J by 3 bases. CDR3 length: 17 residues. The CDR3 is CASGGGSGTSRLYEQYF. CDR3 nucleotide sequence: TGTGCCAGTGGCGGGGGCTCCGGGACTAGCAGACTCTACGAGCAGTACTTC.

The sample holds many counts of this clonotype. The V and J genes are TRBV5-1 and TRBJ2-1, with a possible D match to TRBD1 (6 bases). V lost 4 bases and J 8 bases, leaving 19 bases between the germline ends. In germline, CDR1 is SGHRS, CDR2 YFSETQ. This CDR3 contains 15 residues. CDR3 loop: CASSPTGQGGHEQFF. CDR3 DNA sequence: TGCGCCAGCAGCCCTACGGGACAAGGGGGTCATGAGCAGTTCTTC.

This clonotype has ten or more counts. CDR3 DNA sequence: TGCGCCAGCAGCTTGGGAGATAGCTCCTACAATGAGCAGTTCTTC. Residues: CASSLGDSSYNEQFF. J is TRBJ2-1 and V is TRBV5-1; no definite D call. The germline gives CDR1 SGHRS, CDR2 YFSETQ. This CDR3 comprises 15 residues. Trimming pared 0 bases from V and 0 bases from J, leaving 7 bases between.

This clonotype came up a few times. The V call is TRBV19, the J call TRBJ1-5, with D perhaps matching TRBD1 (5 bases). V lost 3 bases, J lost 5 bases, and 17 bases lay in between. CDR3 length equals 16 residues. Germline V lookup: CDR1 LNHDA, CDR2 SQIVND (reference sequence). As DNA, the CDR3 is TGTGCCAGTAGTATCTTAGGCAGGGAGTACTATCAGCCCCAGCATTTT. Protein product: CASSILGREYYQPQHF.

This clonotype was seen ten or more times. The CDR3 nucleotides are TGTGCCAGCAGTTTTGGGGATCTAGGAGGGTATGGCTACACCTTC. It yields the protein CASSFGDLGGYGYTF. The chain is built from TRBV12-3 or TRBV12-4 and TRBJ1-2; D is ambiguous. The CDR3 consists of 15 residues. The V gene lost 3 bases and the J gene lost 5 bases, with 16 bases spanning the gap.

This clonotype was found many times. This chain joins TRBV12-3 or TRBV12-4 and TRBJ2-7; 7 bases line up with TRBD1. CDR3 length: 13 amino acids. Unmatched junction bases numbered 3, after V lost 2 bases and J lost 5 bases. As DNA, the CDR3 is TGTGCCAGCAGTTTAAGTGACAGGGACGAGCAGTACTTC. This gives the protein CASSLSDRDEQYF.

Ten or more counts support this clonotype. The chain recombines TRBV10-3 with TRBJ2-7, with TRBD1 matching 10 bases. CDR3 size: 17 residues. The J segment lost 5 bases and the V segment lost 6 bases, leaving 16 bases of the junction unmatched. The germline V gene encodes CDR1 ENHRY and CDR2 SYGVKD. The CDR3 is CAISRPGTGDETDEQYF. The DNA for the CDR3 is TGTGCCATCAGCCGTCCCGGGACAGGGGACGAGACCGACGAGCAGTACTTC.

This clonotype appeared many times. This chain's CDR3 is CASSLGAGESKNIQYF. For the CDR3, the DNA is TGTGCCAGCAGCTTAGGAGCGGGAGAGTCCAAAAACATTCAGTACTTC. The gene calls are TRBV13 and TRBJ2-4; 8 nucleotides line up with TRBD2. Germline lookup yields CDR1 PRHDT and CDR2 FYEKMQ (reference sequence). There are 16 residues in the CDR3. With 0 bases clipped from V and 2 bases from J, the junction kept 3 bases outside the gene matches.

The genes are TRBV12-5 and TRBJ2-2, with 10 bases aligning to TRBD2. With 4 bases clipped from V and 5 bases from J, the junction kept 7 bases outside the gene matches. CDR3 length: 16 residues. Germline lookup yields CDR1 LGHNT and CDR2 FRNRAP. CDR3 sequence reads: CASGWASGSRTGELFF. The CDR3 DNA is TGTGCTAGTGGTTGGGCTAGCGGGAGTCGGACCGGGGAGCTGTTTTTT.

This clonotype came up many times. The chain has TRBV6-1 and TRBJ2-7; TRBD2 matches 9 bases. The germline V gene has CDR1 MNHNS and CDR2 SASEGT. Losses at the gene ends were 5 bases for V and 0 bases for J; bases not matched to a gene: 5. This CDR3 comprises 15 residues. The CDR3 is CASSYAGGDSYEQYF. DNA of the CDR3: TGTGCCAGCAGTTATGCGGGAGGGGACTCCTACGAGCAGTACTTC.

This clonotype was recorded many times. V and J are TRBV6-1 and TRBJ1-1; D perhaps matches TRBD1 (6 bases). Germline CDR1 MNHNS, CDR2 SASEGT. The CDR3 sequence is 13 residues long. V lost 6 bases and J lost 5, with 13 bases in between. The CDR3 spells CASSRGRGTEAFF. Written as DNA, the CDR3 is TGTGCCAGCAGCCGGGGGCGCGGAACTGAAGCTTTCTTT.

The V call is TRBV20-1, the J call TRBJ2-7; possibly TRBD1 for D (6 bases). The CDR3 totals 13 residues. The V end was cut by 4 bases, the J end by 0 bases, with 10 bases between. Germline-derived CDR1 and CDR2 are DFQATT and SNEGSKA (reference sequence). CDR3 DNA sequence: TGCAGTGCTATTGACAGGATCTCCTACGAGCAGTACTTC. Residues: CSAIDRISYEQYF.

This chain connects TRBV25-1 to TRBJ1-6, with TRBD1 as a possible D gene (5 bases). Germline loops: CDR1 MGHDK, CDR2 SYGVNS. V lost 4 bases to trimming and J lost 4 bases, with 17 bases between them. The CDR3 is 17 amino acids. CDR3 loop: CASSGPRRGIYNSPLHF. CDR3 in DNA: TGTGCCAGCAGTGGACCCAGGAGGGGTATATATAATTCACCCCTCCACTTT.

This clonotype was seen at least ten times. The chain couples TRBV4-2 to TRBJ1-1; TRBD1 matches 7 bases. CDR1 and CDR2 from the germline V gene are LGHNA and YNFKEQ. The CDR3 spans 14 residues. The V and J ends lost 6 bases and 2 bases, in that order; junction bases with no gene match: 6. The CDR3 sequence is CASRGRTGNTEAFF. The CDR3 DNA is TGTGCCAGCAGGGGAAGGACAGGCAACACTGAAGCTTTCTTT.

At least ten counts were recorded for this clonotype. The chain joins TRBV10-3 to TRBJ2-7; 14 nucleotides agree with TRBD2. The trim removed 2 bases at V and 3 bases at J, leaving 6 bases unmatched. The CDR3 spans 17 residues. Per the germline V gene, CDR1 is ENHRY and CDR2 is SYGVKD. For the CDR3, the DNA is TGTGCCATCAGTGAGGGGGGACTAGCGGGAGTCAACTACGAGCAGTACTTC. Translated: CAISEGGLAGVNYEQYF.

Many counts were recorded for this clonotype. The gene calls are TRBV18 and TRBJ2-5; D perhaps matches TRBD1 (6 bases). The CDR3 is 14 amino acids. Germline values: CDR1 KGHSH, CDR2 LQKENI. Trimming stripped 4 bases from V and 5 bases from J, with 14 bases between. Here the CDR3 reads CASSLQGRGETQYF. The CDR3 DNA reads TGTGCCAGCTCACTACAGGGTCGTGGGGAGACCCAGTACTTC.

This clonotype was recorded at least ten times. V gene TRBV27 combines with J gene TRBJ1-1, with D tentatively TRBD1 (5 bases). CDR3 length: 14 residues. Germline assignment: CDR1 MNHEY and CDR2 SMNVEV (reference sequence). Trimming stripped 3 bases from V and 0 bases from J, with 8 bases between. The CDR3 bases are TGTGCCAGCAGTTTGGGACTGTTGAACACTGAAGCTTTCTTT. Residues: CASSLGLLNTEAFF.